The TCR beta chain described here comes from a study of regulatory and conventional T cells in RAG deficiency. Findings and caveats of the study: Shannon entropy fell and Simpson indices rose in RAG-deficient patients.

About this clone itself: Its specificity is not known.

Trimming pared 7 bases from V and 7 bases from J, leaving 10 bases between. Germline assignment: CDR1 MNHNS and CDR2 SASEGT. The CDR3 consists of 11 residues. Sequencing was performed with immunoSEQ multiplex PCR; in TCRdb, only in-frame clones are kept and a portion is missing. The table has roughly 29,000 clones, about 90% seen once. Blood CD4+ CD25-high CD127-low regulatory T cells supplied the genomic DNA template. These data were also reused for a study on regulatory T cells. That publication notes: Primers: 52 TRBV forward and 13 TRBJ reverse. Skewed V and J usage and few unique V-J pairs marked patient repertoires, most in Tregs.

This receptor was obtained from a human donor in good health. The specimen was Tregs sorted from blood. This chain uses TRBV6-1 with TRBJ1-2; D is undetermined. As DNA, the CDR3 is TGTGCCAGCACTCAAATGGGTGGCTACACCTTC. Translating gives CASTQMGGYTF.